The clone carrying this TCR beta chain was detected ten times or more. Its antigen is not known. The CDR3 runs 20 residues. The V and J ends lost 6 bases and 2 bases, in that order; junction bases with no gene match: 18. The data were taken from a study of T-cell reconstitution after alpha-beta-depleted transplantation in children. Study-level points and caveats: In patients about two months after transplant, alpha-beta T cells reportedly arose from several hundred expanded graft clones. A year post-transplant, T-cell counts and diversity derived mostly from newly produced T cells.

For TCRbeta, the library was prepared with unique molecular identifiers. TCRdb reanalysed the PCR reads using MiXCR and keeps one entry per CDR3 protein. The profile shows around 370,000 distinct CDR3 sequences, roughly 17% of them singletons. The clonotype originates from a male patient aged 2-15 years who had a stem cell transplant for acute lymphoblastic leukemia, so the T cells may come from the graft donor. Sequenced here: PBMCs, mostly from graft donor cells, sampled 360 days after TCRalphabeta/CD19-depleted stem cell transplant. The chain combines TRBV12-3 or TRBV12-4 with TRBJ2-1; 11 bases map to TRBD2. The chain's CDR3 is CASSLGALAGVGGPYNEQFF. The CDR3 coding sequence is TGTGCCAGCAGCCTCGGGGCACTAGCGGGAGTGGGGGGGCCCTACAATGAGCAGTTCTTC.